This is a list of T cell receptor beta chains from one sample in a study of siplizumab effects on memory and regulatory T cells. Clones were sequenced by immunoSEQ multiplex PCR, and TCRdb holds only the in-frame ones, with some missing. The table lists about 50,000 clones, more than 85% of them singletons. The material sequenced was CD8+ T cells sorted from blood. The receptors were gathered from a human donor in good health. CDR3s include the opening cysteine and the closing phenylalanine or tryptophan. D genes are given only for firm matches. Part of the rows lack a size; the others show once, few, many or a class for expanded clones.

NA	NA	TRBV11-3	TRBJ2-1	CASSLGPPGEQFF	TGTGCCAGCAGCTTAGGTCCGCCCGGTGAGCAGTTCTTC
NA	NA	TRBV18	TRBJ2-1	CASSEGDEQFF	TGTGCCAGCTCCGAAGGCGATGAGCAGTTCTTC
few	NA	TRBV9	TRBJ2-7	CASSGQPNYYEQYF	TGTGCCAGCAGCGGACAGCCCAATTACTACGAGCAGTACTTC
NA	TRBD2	TRBV2	TRBJ2-1	CASVSGRAFNEQFF	TGTGCCAGCGTAAGCGGGAGGGCCTTCAATGAGCAGTTCTTC
NA	NA	TRBV7-9	TRBJ1-5	CASGGGGNQPQHF	TGTGCCAGCGGGGGGGGAGGCAATCAGCCCCAGCATTTT
NA	TRBD2	TRBV5-5	TRBJ2-7	CASSSGLAGDREQYF	TGTGCCAGCAGCTCGGGACTAGCGGGAGACCGGGAGCAGTACTTC
NA	TRBD1	TRBV7-2	TRBJ1-2	CASSLAIASYRGDGYTF	TGTGCCAGCAGCTTAGCCATTGCCTCCTACAGGGGCGATGGCTACACCTTC
NA	TRBD1	TRBV5-6	TRBJ2-7	CASSSGTGGSEQYF	TGTGCCAGCAGCTCCGGGACAGGCGGATCCGAGCAGTACTTC
NA	NA	TRBV9	TRBJ2-7	CASSVGVAVTYEQYF	TGTGCCAGCAGCGTAGGAGTAGCGGTTACCTACGAGCAGTACTTC
NA	TRBD2	TRBV28	TRBJ2-7	CASSDELADYYEQYF	TGTGCCAGCAGTGACGAACTAGCGGACTACTACGAGCAGTACTTC
NA	NA	TRBV7-3	TRBJ1-1	CASSLIAGAVTEAFF	TGTGCCAGCAGCTTAATAGCAGGGGCAGTCACTGAAGCTTTCTTT
NA	NA	TRBV7-9	TRBJ2-1	CASSVAGEQFF	TGTGCCAGCAGCGTAGCAGGTGAGCAGTTCTTC
NA	TRBD1	TRBV7-9	TRBJ2-7	CASSDQNTGVYEQYF	TGTGCCAGCAGCGACCAAAACACAGGGGTTTACGAGCAGTACTTC
NA	NA	TRBV27	TRBJ2-7	CASSSIWRSYEQYF	TGTGCCAGCAGTTCGATCTGGAGGTCCTACGAGCAGTACTTC
few	NA	TRBV28	TRBJ2-1	CASSLARGVAHNEQFF	TGTGCCAGCAGTTTAGCGAGGGGAGTCGCGCACAATGAGCAGTTCTTC
few	NA	TRBV6-1	TRBJ2-3	CASTEGDDTDTQYF	TGTGCCAGCACCGAGGGGGACGACACAGATACGCAGTATTTT
NA	TRBD1	TRBV28	TRBJ2-2	CASSPTTGLNGELFF	TGTGCCAGCAGCCCTACGACAGGGTTGAACGGGGAGCTGTTTTTT
NA	NA	TRBV18	TRBJ1-5	CASSTGGDSNQPQHF	TGTGCCAGCTCAACAGGAGGGGATAGCAATCAGCCCCAGCATTTT
NA	NA	TRBV10-3	TRBJ2-5	CASSEAPQENQETQYF	TGTGCCAGCAGTGAGGCTCCCCAGGAGAACCAAGAGACCCAGTACTTC
NA	NA	TRBV20-1	TRBJ2-1	CSAVESEQFF	TGCAGTGCAGTGGAATCTGAGCAGTTCTTC
once	NA	TRBV6-5	TRBJ2-6	CASSYGPGANVLTF	TGTGCCAGCAGTTACGGGCCTGGGGCCAACGTCCTGACTTTC
few	NA	TRBV27	TRBJ2-1	CASSPQTRPDEQFF	TGTGCCAGCAGTCCCCAGACTAGGCCGGATGAGCAGTTCTTC
NA	TRBD1	TRBV28	TRBJ2-7	CASSLSGTGAYEQYF	TGTGCCAGCAGTCTATCCGGGACAGGGGCCTACGAGCAGTACTTC
NA	NA	TRBV7-2	TRBJ2-3	CASSLGRAGSRADTQYF	TGTGCCAGCAGCTTAGGGAGGGCGGGGTCTAGGGCAGATACGCAGTATTTT
NA	NA	TRBV28	TRBJ1-2	CATSPGLHGYTF	TGTGCCACCTCCCCGGGTCTCCATGGCTACACCTTC
NA	NA	TRBV28	TRBJ2-7	CASSADLGGIYEQYF	TGTGCCAGCAGTGCTGACTTAGGAGGGATATACGAGCAGTACTTC
NA	NA	TRBV5-4	TRBJ2-3	CASSLGVDTQYF	TGTGCCAGCAGCTTGGGTGTAGATACGCAGTATTTT
NA	NA	TRBV28	TRBJ1-2	CASSAGNGYTF	TGTGCCAGCAGCGCAGGGAATGGCTACACCTTC
NA	NA	TRBV28	TRBJ2-7	CASSLWQGGAYEQYF	TGTGCCAGCAGTTTGTGGCAGGGGGGTGCGTACGAGCAGTACTTC
NA	NA	TRBV19	TRBJ2-2	CASSIGPHGELFF	TGTGCCAGTAGTATAGGGCCTCACGGGGAGCTGTTTTTT
NA	NA	TRBV6-5	TRBJ1-2	CASSYRDGKGYTF	TGTGCCAGCAGTTACAGGGACGGCAAGGGCTACACCTTC
NA	TRBD2	TRBV9	TRBJ2-5	CASSVESGVGGTQYF	TGTGCCAGCAGCGTAGAGAGCGGGGTTGGGGGGACCCAGTACTTC
NA	TRBD2	TRBV27	TRBJ2-7	CASSWGLVYEQYF	TGTGCCAGCAGTTGGGGACTAGTCTACGAGCAGTACTTC
NA	NA	TRBV19	TRBJ2-7	CASSFRGGSYEQYF	TGTGCCAGTAGTTTCAGGGGCGGCTCCTACGAGCAGTACTTC
NA	NA	TRBV5-5	TRBJ1-5	CASSLHNGHNQPQHF	TGTGCCAGCAGCTTACATAACGGTCATAATCAGCCCCAGCATTTT
NA	NA	TRBV27	TRBJ2-5	CASSPLIQETQYF	TGTGCCAGCAGCCCTCTCATACAAGAGACCCAGTACTTC
NA	NA	TRBV28	TRBJ1-5	CASSFFVRAAQPQHF	TGTGCCAGCAGTTTTTTCGTCAGGGCTGCTCAGCCCCAGCATTTT
NA	NA	TRBV5-8	TRBJ2-7	CASSLVPSISYEQYF	TGTGCCAGCAGCTTGGTGCCAAGTATATCCTACGAGCAGTACTTC
NA	NA	TRBV27	TRBJ2-2	CASSLQGGRTGELFF	TGTGCCAGCAGTTTACAGGGGGGAAGGACCGGGGAGCTGTTTTTT
once	NA	TRBV5-6	TRBJ2-5	CASSLYASEETQYF	TGTGCCAGCAGCTTGTACGCCTCCGAAGAGACCCAGTACTTC
NA	NA	TRBV10-3	TRBJ2-5	CAISGTEETQYF	TGTGCCATCAGTGGGACAGAAGAGACCCAGTACTTC
NA	NA	TRBV25-1	TRBJ1-4	CASSPPTGWANEKLFF	TGTGCCAGCAGTCCCCCGACCGGGTGGGCTAATGAAAAACTGTTTTTT
NA	TRBD2	TRBV5-1	TRBJ2-5	CASSLDLAGVETQYF	TGCGCCAGCAGCTTGGATCTAGCGGGGGTGGAGACCCAGTACTTC
NA	NA	TRBV28	TRBJ1-5	CASSLQINQPQHF	TGTGCCAGCAGTTTACAGATTAATCAGCCCCAGCATTTT
NA	TRBD2	TRBV28	TRBJ2-3	CASSLPLAVNLGQYF	TGTGCCAGCAGTTTACCCCTAGCGGTTAATCTGGGGCAGTATTTT
NA	NA	TRBV19	TRBJ1-4	CASSASSGFNEKLFF	TGTGCCAGTAGTGCCTCGTCGGGGTTTAATGAAAAACTGTTTTTT
NA	NA	TRBV27	TRBJ2-7	CASSLLGESEQYF	TGTGCCAGCAGTTTACTAGGGGAAAGTGAGCAGTACTTC
NA	TRBD2	TRBV4-1	TRBJ2-1	CASSQVQAGGPHNNEQFF	TGCGCCAGCAGCCAAGTACAAGCGGGAGGGCCACACAACAATGAGCAGTTCTTC